Listed below are T cell receptor beta chains from one sample, sequenced in a study of T cells in Graves' hyperthyroidism and ophthalmopathy. TCRdb re-called the multiplex PCR reads through MiXCR, storing one row per CDR3 protein. This table has 300,000 to 500,000 distinct CDR3 sequences, 11% to 15% appearing once. Sequencing was performed on blood. These TCRs come from a man in his forties or fifties with Graves' ophthalmopathy. The CDR3 runs from the conserved cysteine through the conserved F or W. Fields, in order: V gene, CDR3 length, clone size, J gene, D gene, CDR3 protein, CDR3 DNA. A D gene is named only where the DNA matches it firmly. Expanded clones get a size class; other rows say once, few or many, or leave the size out.

V gene: TRBV20-1; CDR3 length: 12; clone size: -; J gene: TRBJ2-3; D gene: -; CDR3 protein: CSASGKSDTQYF; CDR3 DNA: TGCAGTGCTAGCGGGAAGTCAGATACGCAGTATTTT
V gene: TRBV20-1; CDR3 length: 15; clone size: many; J gene: TRBJ1-2; D gene: TRBD1; CDR3 protein: CSARPGGAEIYGYTF; CDR3 DNA: TGCAGTGCTAGGCCAGGGGGCGCAGAAATCTATGGCTACACCTTC
V gene: TRBV7-9; CDR3 length: 16; clone size: many; J gene: TRBJ2-5; D gene: TRBD2; CDR3 protein: CASSLSMRGSQETQYF; CDR3 DNA: TGTGCCAGCAGCTTATCTATGCGCGGGAGCCAAGAGACCCAGTACTTC
V gene: TRBV12-3/TRBV12-4; CDR3 length: 14; clone size: -; J gene: TRBJ2-7; D gene: -; CDR3 protein: CASSFASVSDEQYF; CDR3 DNA: TGTGCCAGCAGTTTTGCTAGCGTCTCCGACGAGCAGTACTTC
V gene: TRBV27; CDR3 length: 13; clone size: -; J gene: TRBJ2-7; D gene: TRBD2; CDR3 protein: CASSAGVSYEQYF; CDR3 DNA: TGTGCCAGCAGTGCGGGGGTATCCTACGAGCAGTACTTC
V gene: TRBV20-1; CDR3 length: 15; clone size: many; J gene: TRBJ2-3; D gene: TRBD2; CDR3 protein: CSARVWLAGTDTQYF; CDR3 DNA: TGCAGTGCTAGAGTTTGGCTAGCGGGCACAGATACGCAGTATTTT
V gene: TRBV7-9; CDR3 length: 15; clone size: few; J gene: TRBJ1-2; D gene: -; CDR3 protein: CASSLPPTKNYGYTF; CDR3 DNA: TGTGCCAGCAGCCTACCTCCCACAAAGAACTATGGCTACACCTTC
V gene: TRBV2; CDR3 length: 12; clone size: many; J gene: TRBJ2-7; D gene: -; CDR3 protein: CASSPPVGEQYF; CDR3 DNA: TGTGCCAGCAGCCCCCCAGTCGGTGAGCAGTACTTC
V gene: TRBV20-1; CDR3 length: 17; clone size: few; J gene: TRBJ1-5; D gene: TRBD1; CDR3 protein: CSARGPGQGAGKQPQHF; CDR3 DNA: TGCAGTGCTAGAGGCCCGGGACAGGGGGCTGGAAAGCAGCCCCAGCATTTT
V gene: TRBV18; CDR3 length: 15; clone size: -; J gene: TRBJ2-2; D gene: -; CDR3 protein: CASSATDPPGGELFF; CDR3 DNA: TGTGCCAGCTCAGCTACGGATCCGCCCGGCGGGGAGCTGTTTTTT
V gene: TRBV18; CDR3 length: 15; clone size: many; J gene: TRBJ2-5; D gene: -; CDR3 protein: CASSPHSGSGETQYF; CDR3 DNA: TGTGCCAGCTCACCCCACTCGGGGTCCGGAGAGACCCAGTACTTC
V gene: TRBV5-8; CDR3 length: 13; clone size: many; J gene: TRBJ2-7; D gene: -; CDR3 protein: CASSQDIEGEQYF; CDR3 DNA: TGTGCCAGCAGCCAAGACATTGAGGGGGAGCAGTACTTC
V gene: TRBV2; CDR3 length: 17; clone size: many; J gene: TRBJ1-1; D gene: -; CDR3 protein: CASSEIGGGVKNTEAFF; CDR3 DNA: TGTGCCAGCAGTGAAATCGGAGGAGGCGTAAAGAACACTGAAGCTTTCTTT
V gene: TRBV29-1; CDR3 length: 13; clone size: many; J gene: TRBJ2-3; D gene: -; CDR3 protein: CSVAGASTDTQYF; CDR3 DNA: TGCAGCGTTGCGGGTGCTAGCACAGATACGCAGTATTTT
V gene: TRBV19; CDR3 length: 14; clone size: -; J gene: TRBJ1-1; D gene: -; CDR3 protein: CANSTGLWNTEAFF; CDR3 DNA: TGTGCCAATAGTACCGGGCTCTGGAACACTGAAGCTTTCTTT
V gene: TRBV30; CDR3 length: 14; clone size: many; J gene: TRBJ2-7; D gene: TRBD1; CDR3 protein: CAWSTTGGSYEQYF; CDR3 DNA: TGTGCCTGGAGTACGACAGGGGGCTCCTACGAGCAGTACTTC
V gene: TRBV5-5; CDR3 length: 14; clone size: many; J gene: TRBJ1-1; D gene: -; CDR3 protein: CASSLVGATTEAFF; CDR3 DNA: TGTGCCAGCAGCTTGGTGGGGGCTACCACTGAAGCTTTCTTT
V gene: TRBV4-1; CDR3 length: 17; clone size: -; J gene: TRBJ2-2; D gene: TRBD1; CDR3 protein: CASSQDHQGANTGELFF; CDR3 DNA: TGCGCCAGCAGCCAAGATCATCAGGGGGCGAACACCGGGGAGCTGTTTTTT
V gene: TRBV27; CDR3 length: 15; clone size: few; J gene: TRBJ2-3; D gene: -; CDR3 protein: CASSYPGSGTDTQYF; CDR3 DNA: TGTGCCAGCAGTTACCCCGGGAGCGGCACAGATACGCAGTATTTT
V gene: TRBV5-1; CDR3 length: 18; clone size: -; J gene: TRBJ2-1; D gene: TRBD2; CDR3 protein: CASSLPGLAASSYNEQFF; CDR3 DNA: TGCGCCAGCAGCTTACCGGGACTAGCGGCGAGCTCCTACAATGAGCAGTTCTTC
V gene: TRBV5-1; CDR3 length: 14; clone size: few; J gene: TRBJ2-6; D gene: -; CDR3 protein: CASSPRGGANVLTF; CDR3 DNA: TGCGCCAGCAGCCCTCGTGGTGGGGCCAACGTCCTGACTTTC
V gene: TRBV7-8; CDR3 length: 13; clone size: many; J gene: TRBJ1-2; D gene: -; CDR3 protein: CASSPNPNYGYTF; CDR3 DNA: TGTGCCAGCAGCCCGAACCCTAACTATGGCTACACCTTC
V gene: TRBV11-2; CDR3 length: 14; clone size: many; J gene: TRBJ2-5; D gene: -; CDR3 protein: CASTQESWAGTQYF; CDR3 DNA: TGTGCCAGCACCCAGGAGTCCTGGGCAGGGACCCAGTACTTC
V gene: TRBV3-1; CDR3 length: 15; clone size: few; J gene: TRBJ2-1; D gene: -; CDR3 protein: CASSQDPGVYNEQFF; CDR3 DNA: TGTGCCAGCAGCCAAGACCCGGGAGTCTACAATGAGCAGTTCTTC
V gene: TRBV6-1; CDR3 length: 12; clone size: few; J gene: TRBJ2-3; D gene: -; CDR3 protein: CASSDRSDTQYF; CDR3 DNA: TGTGCCAGCAGTGACAGATCAGATACGCAGTATTTT
V gene: TRBV11-2; CDR3 length: 14; clone size: many; J gene: TRBJ2-3; D gene: -; CDR3 protein: CASSLLAVLDTQYF; CDR3 DNA: TGTGCCAGCAGCTTATTGGCAGTTCTGGATACGCAGTATTTT
V gene: TRBV2; CDR3 length: 16; clone size: -; J gene: TRBJ2-4; D gene: TRBD2; CDR3 protein: CASGVIAGFAKNIQYF; CDR3 DNA: TGTGCCAGCGGTGTTATAGCGGGATTCGCCAAAAACATTCAGTACTTC
V gene: TRBV18; CDR3 length: 15; clone size: many; J gene: TRBJ1-5; D gene: -; CDR3 protein: CASSPAGDGNQPQHF; CDR3 DNA: TGTGCCAGCTCACCGGCAGGGGATGGCAATCAGCCCCAGCATTTT
V gene: TRBV5-1; CDR3 length: 14; clone size: few; J gene: TRBJ2-3; D gene: -; CDR3 protein: CASSLAGRSDTQYF; CDR3 DNA: TGCGCCAGCAGCTTGGCCGGGAGATCAGATACGCAGTATTTT